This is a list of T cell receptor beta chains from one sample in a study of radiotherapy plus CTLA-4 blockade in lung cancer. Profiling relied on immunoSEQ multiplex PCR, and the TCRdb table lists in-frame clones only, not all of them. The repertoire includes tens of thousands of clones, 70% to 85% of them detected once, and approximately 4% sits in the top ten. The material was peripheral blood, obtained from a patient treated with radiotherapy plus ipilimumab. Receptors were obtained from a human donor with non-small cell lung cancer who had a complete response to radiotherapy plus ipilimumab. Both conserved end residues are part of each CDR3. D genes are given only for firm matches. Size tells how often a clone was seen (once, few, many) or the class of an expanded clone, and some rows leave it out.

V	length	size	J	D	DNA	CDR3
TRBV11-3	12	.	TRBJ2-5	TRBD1	TGTGCCAGCAGGGGACAGGGAGAGACCCAGTACTTC	CASRGQGETQYF
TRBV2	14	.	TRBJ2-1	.	TGTGCCAGCAGTGATAAGGCAGGGGCCAATGAGCAGTTCTTC	CASSDKAGANEQFF
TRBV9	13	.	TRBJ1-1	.	TGTGCCAGCAGCGTAGTGCTACACACTGAAGCTTTCTTT	CASSVVLHTEAFF
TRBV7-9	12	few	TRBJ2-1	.	TGTGCCAGCAGCCCATCACTGAATGAGCAGTTCTTC	CASSPSLNEQFF
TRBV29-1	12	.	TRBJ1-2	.	TGCAGCGTTGACGATACTAACTATGGCTACACCTTC	CSVDDTNYGYTF
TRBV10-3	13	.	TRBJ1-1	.	TGTGCCATCACGCAGGGTTTGAACACTGAAGCTTTCTTT	CAITQGLNTEAFF
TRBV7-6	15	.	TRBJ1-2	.	TGTGCCAGCAGCTTAGGCACCCAGGGCTCACACGGCTACACCTTC	CASSLGTQGSHGYTF
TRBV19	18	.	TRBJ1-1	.	TGTGCCAGTAGTGCCCTGGTGGCAGGGGCCAGCATGAACACTGAAGCTTTCTTT	CASSALVAGASMNTEAFF
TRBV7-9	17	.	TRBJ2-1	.	TGTGCCAGCAGCACTGACGCGGGGAAGAGCTCCTACAATGAGCAGTTCTTC	CASSTDAGKSSYNEQFF
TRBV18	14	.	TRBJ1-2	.	TGTGCCAGCTCACCCTCAGCCGAGAACTATGGCTACACCTTC	CASSPSAENYGYTF
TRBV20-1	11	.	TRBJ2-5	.	TGCAGTGCCGAAGGCGGAGAGACCCAGTACTTC	CSAEGGETQYF
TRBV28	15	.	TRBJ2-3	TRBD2	TGTGCCAGCAGTTCTAGCGGGTTAAACACAGATACGCAGTATTTT	CASSSSGLNTDTQYF
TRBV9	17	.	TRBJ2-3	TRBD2	TGTGCCAGCAGCGTTCCTCGGCGGGGGGGCCGGACAGATACGCAGTATTTT	CASSVPRRGGRTDTQYF
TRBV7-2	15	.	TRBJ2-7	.	TGTGCCAGCAGCCCGGAAGCGGGCATCACCTACGAGCAGTACTTC	CASSPEAGITYEQYF
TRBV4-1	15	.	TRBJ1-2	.	TGCGCCAGCAGCCAAGATCCCCCCCCTTTCTATGGCTACACCTTC	CASSQDPPPFYGYTF
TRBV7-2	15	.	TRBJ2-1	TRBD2	TGTGCCAGCAGCGTCAGCGGGGGAATTACGAATGAGCAGTTCTTC	CASSVSGGITNEQFF
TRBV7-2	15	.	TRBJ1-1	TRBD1	TGTGCCAGCAGCCTGCTTCAGGGGGGTTGGACTGAAGCTTTCTTT	CASSLLQGGWTEAFF
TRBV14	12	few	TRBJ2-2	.	TGTGCCAGCAGCCAGGTGGGCCGGGAGCTGTTTTTT	CASSQVGRELFF
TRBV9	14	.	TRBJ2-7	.	TGTGCCAGCAGCGTAGACGGGGACTCCTACGAGCAGTACTTC	CASSVDGDSYEQYF
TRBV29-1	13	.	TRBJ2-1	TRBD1	TGCAGCGTGCCGGGACAGGGAGGCAATGAGCAGTTCTTC	CSVPGQGGNEQFF
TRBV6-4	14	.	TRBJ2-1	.	TGTGCCAGCAGTGACTCGGTAGCATCGGCTGAGCAGTTCTTC	CASSDSVASAEQFF
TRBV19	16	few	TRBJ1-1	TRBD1	TGTGCCAGTAGTGGCCCAGGGGGCAGGTCGGACACTGAAGCTTTCTTT	CASSGPGGRSDTEAFF
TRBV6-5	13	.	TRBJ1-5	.	TGTGCCAGCAGTTACACTGGGAGTCAGCCCCAGCATTTT	CASSYTGSQPQHF
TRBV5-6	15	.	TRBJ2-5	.	TGTGCCAGCAGCTTCGCACGCACAGGGAAAGAGACCCAGTACTTC	CASSFARTGKETQYF
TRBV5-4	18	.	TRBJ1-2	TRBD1	TGTGCCAGCAGCCGAGGGGCGGACAGGGGGGAAAGTAAGGATGGCTACACCTTC	CASSRGADRGESKDGYTF
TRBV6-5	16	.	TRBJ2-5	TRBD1	TGTGCCAGCAGTTACGAAGGGACAGGGTACCAAGAGACCCAGTACTTC	CASSYEGTGYQETQYF
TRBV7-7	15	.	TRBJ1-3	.	TGTGCTAGCAGCTTAGCGGTGGGTGGTGCGAACACCATATATTTT	CASSLAVGGANTIYF
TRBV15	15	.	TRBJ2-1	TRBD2	TGTGCCACCACGTCGGGAGGATTTGATGGGTATGAGCAGTTCTTC	CATTSGGFDGYEQFF
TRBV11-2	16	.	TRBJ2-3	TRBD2	TGTGCCAGCAGCTTAGGGCCCTATGGTAGCGGGGTTACGCAGTATTTT	CASSLGPYGSGVTQYF
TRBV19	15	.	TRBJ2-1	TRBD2	TGTGCCAGTAGTATGGGGGCTAGCGGGAGTCATGAGCAGTTCTTC	CASSMGASGSHEQFF
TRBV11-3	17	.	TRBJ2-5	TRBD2	TGTGCCAGCAGCTTAGGAAAGGGGACTAGCACCCAAGAGACCCAGTACTTC	CASSLGKGTSTQETQYF
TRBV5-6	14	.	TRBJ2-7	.	TGTGCCAGCAGCGCCGGACAGATAACCTACGAGCAGTACTTC	CASSAGQITYEQYF
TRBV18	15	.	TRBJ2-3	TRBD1	TGTGCCAGCTCACCACCGGGACAGGGGACAGATACGCAGTATTTT	CASSPPGQGTDTQYF
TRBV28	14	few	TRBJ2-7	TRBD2	TGTGCCAGCAGTACGGGCGGGAGCTCCTACGAGCAGTACTTC	CASSTGGSSYEQYF
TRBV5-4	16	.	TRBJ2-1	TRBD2	TGTGCCAGCAGCTCGGGAGGGACTAGCGGGAGGCATGAGCAGTTCTTC	CASSSGGTSGRHEQFF
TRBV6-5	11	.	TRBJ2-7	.	TGTGCCAGCAGCAGGGTTAGCGAGCAGTACTTC	CASSRVSEQYF
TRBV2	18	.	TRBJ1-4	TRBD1	TGTGCCAGCACCCCGAACAGGGGGCGATGGGGGGAAAATGAAAAACTGTTTTTT	CASTPNRGRWGENEKLFF
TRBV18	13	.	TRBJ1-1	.	TGTGCCAGCTCGGGAGGCATGAACACTGAAGCTTTCTTT	CASSGGMNTEAFF
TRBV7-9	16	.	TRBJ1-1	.	TGTGCCAGCAGCTTGCTGGTGCTGGAAATGAACACTGAAGCTTTCTTT	CASSLLVLEMNTEAFF
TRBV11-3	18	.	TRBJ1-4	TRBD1	TGTGCCAGCAGCTCTTCAGGACAGGGTGGGAGAACTAATGAAAAACTGTTTTTT	CASSSSGQGGRTNEKLFF
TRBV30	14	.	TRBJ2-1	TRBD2	TGTGCCTGGAGATCTAGCGGGAGGACCAATGAGCAGTTCTTC	CAWRSSGRTNEQFF
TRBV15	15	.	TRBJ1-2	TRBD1	TGTGCCACCAGTCAAGAGACAGGGACTAGTTATGGCTACACCTTC	CATSQETGTSYGYTF
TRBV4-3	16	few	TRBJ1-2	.	TGCGCCAGCAGCCAAGATCTTGGGGGGCTGGTGCGGGGCTACACCTTC	CASSQDLGGLVRGYTF
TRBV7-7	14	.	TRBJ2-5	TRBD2	TGTGCTAGCAGCTCGGGACTAGCGCAAGAGACCCAGTACTTC	CASSSGLAQETQYF
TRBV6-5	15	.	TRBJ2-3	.	TGTGCCAGCGCCCACCCACCCAGCGGGACAGATACGCAGTATTTT	CASAHPPSGTDTQYF
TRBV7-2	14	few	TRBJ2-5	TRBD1	TGTGCCAGCAGCTCATGGACAGGACAAGAGACCCAGTACTTC	CASSSWTGQETQYF
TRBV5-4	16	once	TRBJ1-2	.	TGTGCCAGCAGCTTCGGCAGTTCCCTGGCTGGGAATGGCTACACCTTC	CASSFGSSLAGNGYTF
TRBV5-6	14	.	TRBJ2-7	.	TGTGCCAGCAGCTTCGACAGGCATACCTACGAGCAGTACTTC	CASSFDRHTYEQYF
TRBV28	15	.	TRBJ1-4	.	TGTGCCAGCAGGGCCGGGGGGACGGGTAATGAAAAACTGTTTTTT	CASRAGGTGNEKLFF
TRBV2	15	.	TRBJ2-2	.	TGTGCCAGCAGTGATTCGGAACTGGGAACCGGGGAGCTGTTTTTT	CASSDSELGTGELFF